The clone carrying this T cell receptor (beta chain) was recorded at least ten times. This CDR3 contains 16 residues. V dropped 0 bases and J dropped 1 base, with 13 bases sitting between them. From germline, CDR1 is SGDLS and CDR2 YYNGEE. PCR was performed a second time for 7 to 11 cycles using a sample-barcoded 5' primer and a J-beta primer mix. TCRdb reprocessed the 5' RACE reads via MiXCR and lists one record per CDR3 protein. The table lists approximately 780,000 distinct CDR3 sequences, around 25% of them singletons. This sample is part of a study of blood T cells in healthy people across ages. The sample also formed part of further work on T cells of mothers and their children.

The clonotype comes from a boy aged 5 to 17 in good health. V is TRBV9 and J is TRBJ2-5, with D perhaps matching TRBD2 (6 bases). The specimen was blood. The CDR3 region is CASSVGTSGGQETQYF. The CDR3 bases are TGTGCCAGCAGCGTAGGCACATCCGGGGGCCAAGAGACCCAGTACTTC.